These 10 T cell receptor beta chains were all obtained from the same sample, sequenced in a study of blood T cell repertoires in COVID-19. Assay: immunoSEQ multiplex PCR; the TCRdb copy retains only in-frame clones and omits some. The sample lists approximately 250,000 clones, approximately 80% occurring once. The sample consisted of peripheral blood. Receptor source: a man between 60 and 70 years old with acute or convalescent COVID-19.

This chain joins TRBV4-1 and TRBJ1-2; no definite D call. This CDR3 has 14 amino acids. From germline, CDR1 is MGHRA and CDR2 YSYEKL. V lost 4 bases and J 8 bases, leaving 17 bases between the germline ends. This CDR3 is CASSRPGNWFGYTF. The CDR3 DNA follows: TGCGCCAGCAGCCGGCCGGGGAACTGGTTCGGCTACACCTTC.

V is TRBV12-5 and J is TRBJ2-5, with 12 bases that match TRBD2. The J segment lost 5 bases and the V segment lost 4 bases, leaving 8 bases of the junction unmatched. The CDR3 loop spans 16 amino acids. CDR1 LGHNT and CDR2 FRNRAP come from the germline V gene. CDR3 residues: CASGSLAGGPVETQYF. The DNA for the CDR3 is TGTGCTAGTGGTTCCCTAGCGGGGGGGCCTGTGGAGACCCAGTACTTC. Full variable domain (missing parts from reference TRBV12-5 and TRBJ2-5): DARVTQTPRHKVTEMGQEVTMRCQPILGHNTVFWYRQTMMQGLELLAYFRNRAPLDDSGMPKDRFSAEMPDATLATLKIQPSEPRDSAVYFCASGSLAGGPVETQYFGPGTRLLVL.

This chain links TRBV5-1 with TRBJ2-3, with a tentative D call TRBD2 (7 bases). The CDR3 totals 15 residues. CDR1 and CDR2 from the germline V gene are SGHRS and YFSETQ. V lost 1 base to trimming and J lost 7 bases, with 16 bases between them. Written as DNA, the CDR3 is TGCGCCAGCAGCTTGATTGGGGGGGCCAGAAATACGCAGTATTTT. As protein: CASSLIGGARNTQYF.

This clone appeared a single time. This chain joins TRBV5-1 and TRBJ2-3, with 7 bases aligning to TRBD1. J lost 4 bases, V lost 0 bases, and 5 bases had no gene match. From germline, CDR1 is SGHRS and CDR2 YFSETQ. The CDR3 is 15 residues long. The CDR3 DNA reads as TGCGCCAGCAGCTTGGGACAGGGTAGTTCAGATACGCAGTATTTT. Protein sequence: CASSLGQGSSDTQYF.

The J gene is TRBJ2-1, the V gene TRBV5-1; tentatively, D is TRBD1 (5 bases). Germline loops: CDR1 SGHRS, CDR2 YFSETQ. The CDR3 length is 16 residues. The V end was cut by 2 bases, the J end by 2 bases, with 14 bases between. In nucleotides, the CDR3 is TGCGCCAGCAGCTTTCTCACGGCAGGGACCTACAATGAGCAGTTCTTC. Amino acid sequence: CASSFLTAGTYNEQFF.

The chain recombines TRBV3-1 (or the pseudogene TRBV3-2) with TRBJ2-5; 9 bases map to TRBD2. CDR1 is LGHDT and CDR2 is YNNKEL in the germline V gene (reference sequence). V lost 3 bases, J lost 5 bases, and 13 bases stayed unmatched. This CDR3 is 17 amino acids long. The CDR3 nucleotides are TGTGCCAGCAGCCAGACTCTCTCAGCGGGGGGCGGGGAGACCCAGTACTTC. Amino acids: CASSQTLSAGGGETQYF.

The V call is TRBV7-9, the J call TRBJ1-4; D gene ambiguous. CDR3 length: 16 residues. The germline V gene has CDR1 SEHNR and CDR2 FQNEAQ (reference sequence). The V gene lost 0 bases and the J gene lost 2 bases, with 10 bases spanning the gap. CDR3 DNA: TGTGCCAGCAGCTTAGCGGGGAGTGGGACTAATGAAAAACTGTTTTTT. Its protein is CASSLAGSGTNEKLFF.

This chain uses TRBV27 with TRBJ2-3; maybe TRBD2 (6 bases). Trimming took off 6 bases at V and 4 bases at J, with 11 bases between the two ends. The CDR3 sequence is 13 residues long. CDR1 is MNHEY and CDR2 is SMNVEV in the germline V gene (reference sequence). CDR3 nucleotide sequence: TGTGCCAGCAGGGAGGGAGCCGCAGATACGCAGTATTTT. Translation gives CASREGAADTQYF.

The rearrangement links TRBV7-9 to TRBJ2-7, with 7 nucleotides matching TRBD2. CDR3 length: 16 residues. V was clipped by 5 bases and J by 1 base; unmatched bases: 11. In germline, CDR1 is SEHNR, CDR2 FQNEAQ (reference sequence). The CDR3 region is CASSPEARESSYEQYF. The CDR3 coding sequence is TGTGCCAGCAGCCCCGAGGCGCGGGAGTCTTCCTACGAGCAGTACTTC.

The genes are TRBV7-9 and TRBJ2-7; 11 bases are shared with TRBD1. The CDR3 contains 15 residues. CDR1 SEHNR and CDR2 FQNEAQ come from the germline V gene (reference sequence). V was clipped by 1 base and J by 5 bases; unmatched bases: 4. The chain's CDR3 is CASSLGTGGFNEQYF. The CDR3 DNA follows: TGTGCCAGCAGCTTAGGGACAGGGGGCTTCAACGAGCAGTACTTC.